A single sample is the source of the 15 T cell receptor beta chains below, sequenced in a study of T cells in Graves' hyperthyroidism and ophthalmopathy. Amplified TCR beta CDR3 regions came from RNA transcripts. The TCR CDR3 was amplified in a first-round RT-PCR using the HTBI primer set. From the multiplex PCR reads, TCRdb called clonotypes with MiXCR, one entry per CDR3 protein. This sample has hundreds of thousands of distinct CDR3 sequences, with 14% found just once. The specimen was blood. These receptors were collected from a woman aged 18 to 35 with Graves' hyperthyroidism.

This clonotype was seen repeatedly, ten times or more. This chain connects TRBV7-2 to TRBJ2-1; 10 bases are shared with TRBD2. Germline V CDR1 and CDR2: SGHTA, FQGNSA. The junction had 7 bases not matched to a gene; V was cut back by 7 bases and J by 4 bases. The length of the CDR3 is 15 residues. CDR3 sequence (DNA): TGTGCCAGCAACATGATGGGACTAGCGTACAATGAGCAGTTCTTC. As protein: CASNMMGLAYNEQFF.

This clonotype was observed a few times. The chain combines TRBV2 with TRBJ2-1; possible D gene TRBD2, 6 bases. Trimming removed 2 bases at V and 0 bases at J, with 26 bases between. This CDR3 has 21 residues. Germline CDR1 reads SNHLY; CDR2 reads FYNNEI. The CDR3 here is CASSELSGSGRYFSSYNEQFF. CDR3 DNA sequence: TGTGCCAGCAGTGAACTTTCCGGGAGCGGGCGTTATTTCAGCTCCTACAATGAGCAGTTCTTC.

In this sample, this clonotype turned up many times. The rearrangement links TRBV6-5 to TRBJ2-3; no clear D. The CDR3 is 13 residues long. The germline gives CDR1 MNHEY, CDR2 SVGAGI. V lost 0 bases, J lost 6 bases, and 7 bases lay in between. The CDR3 sequence: CASSYSLRDTQYF. The CDR3, as DNA: TGTGCCAGCAGTTACTCGTTAAGGGATACGCAGTATTTT.

The chain uses TRBV11-2 and TRBJ2-1; TRBD2 aligns across 9 bases. J was trimmed by 4 bases and V by 3 bases; bases with no gene match: 13. CDR1 and CDR2 (germline): SGHAT, FQNNGV. CDR3 size: 18 residues. This CDR3 is CASSFKGMAGGPYNEQFF. In DNA form, the CDR3 reads TGTGCCAGCAGCTTTAAAGGGATGGCGGGAGGGCCGTACAATGAGCAGTTCTTC.

The V call is TRBV19, the J call TRBJ2-7, with D perhaps being TRBD1 or TRBD2 (6 bases each). The V end was cut by 3 bases, the J end by 2 bases, with 11 bases between. Germline V gene sequence: CDR1 LNHDA, CDR2 SQIVND (reference sequence). This CDR3 contains 14 residues. The chain's CDR3 is CASSMGGQTYEQYF. CDR3 DNA sequence: TGTGCCAGTAGTATGGGAGGACAGACCTACGAGCAGTACTTC.

In its sample, this clonotype was seen many times. The genes are TRBV10-1 and TRBJ2-7, with D perhaps TRBD2 (5 bases). Germline V gene data show CDR1 as WNHNN and CDR2 as SYGVQD (reference sequence). The germline V and J ends were trimmed by 6 bases and 7 bases, with 19 bases remaining between them. CDR3 length: 14 amino acids. CDR3 residues: CASSHGGSSREQYF. CDR3 DNA sequence: TGCGCCAGCAGCCACGGAGGCTCCTCTCGGGAGCAGTACTTC.

CDR3 residues: CASSSHFSGRIYNEQFF. The DNA for the CDR3 is TGTGCCAGCAGCTCCCACTTTAGCGGGAGGATCTACAATGAGCAGTTCTTC. The chain has TRBV13 and TRBJ2-1; TRBD2 agrees at 10 bases. Germline V gene sequence: CDR1 PRHDT, CDR2 FYEKMQ (reference sequence). The V and J ends lost 4 bases and 3 bases, in that order; junction bases with no gene match: 9. The CDR3 consists of 17 residues.

This clonotype was counted many times. The chain is built from TRBV7-9 and TRBJ1-1; maybe TRBD1 (5 bases). The CDR3 is made up of 18 amino acids. Trimming stripped 6 bases from V and 4 bases from J, with 27 bases between. The germline V gene encodes CDR1 SEHNR and CDR2 FQNEAQ (reference sequence). CDR3 DNA: TGTGCCAGCAGATCCTTGAACCTCGGGGGGGAAGGAAGCACTGAAGCTTTCTTT. Translated: CASRSLNLGGEGSTEAFF.

In this sample, this clonotype turned up many times. The genes are TRBV27 and TRBJ2-1, with no clear D. This CDR3 spans 15 amino acids. CDR1 is MNHEY, CDR2 SMNVEV, per germline (reference sequence). V was cut by 2 bases and J by 8 bases, with 16 bases left in between. The CDR3 here is CASSLAIGRTDEQFF. DNA of the CDR3: TGTGCCAGCAGTTTAGCCATCGGAAGAACGGATGAGCAGTTCTTC.

This clonotype was counted between two and nine times. V is TRBV18 and J is TRBJ2-1, with D hard to call. CDR1 is KGHSH and CDR2 is LQKENI in the germline V gene. V lost 0 bases and J lost 9, with 9 bases in between. This CDR3 spans 13 amino acids. CDR3 sequence: CASSPPVIREQFF. The DNA for the CDR3 is TGTGCCAGCTCACCACCGGTCATTCGTGAGCAGTTCTTC.

This clonotype was recorded many times. The chain employs TRBV6-5 and TRBJ2-2; TRBD2 aligns across 10 bases. V was clipped by 2 bases and J by 6 bases; unmatched bases: 9. Germline V gene lookup returns CDR1 MNHEY and CDR2 SVGAGI. This CDR3 contains 17 residues. The CDR3 nucleotides read TGTGCCAGCAGTTACCCTAGTCGACTAGCGGGTGCCGGGGAGCTGTTTTTT. This translates into CASSYPSRLAGAGELFF.

The chain has TRBV7-3 and TRBJ2-1, with 7 bases aligning to TRBD2. The length of the CDR3 is 15 residues. With V trimmed by 1 base and J by 8 bases, 8 bases remained unmatched. Germline CDR1 SGHTA, CDR2 FQGTGA. CDR3 loop: CASSLSGRESDEQFF. The DNA for the CDR3 is TGTGCCAGCAGCTTAAGTGGGCGGGAGTCCGATGAGCAGTTCTTC. Together with reference TRBV7-3 and TRBJ2-1, the CDR3 gives the full variable domain: GAGVSQTPSNKVTEKGKYVELRCDPISGHTALYWYRQSLGQGPEFLIYFQGTGAADDSGLPNDRFFAVRPEGSVSTLKIQRTERGDSAVYLCASSLSGRESDEQFFGPGTRLTVL.

There are many counts of this clonotype. The gene calls are TRBV2 and TRBJ2-4, with unresolved D. The CDR3 loop spans 11 amino acids. V shed 4 bases and J shed 7 bases, with 5 bases lying between them. Germline values: CDR1 SNHLY, CDR2 FYNNEI. The CDR3 DNA reads TGTGCCAGCAGTGCTTCTAACATTCAGTACTTC. It is translated as CASSASNIQYF.

This clonotype was counted only a few times. This chain connects TRBV6-2 or TRBV6-3 to TRBJ1-3; D unresolved. The V gene lost 2 bases and the J gene lost 8 bases, with 7 bases spanning the gap. CDR1 is MNHEY and CDR2 is SVGEGT in the germline V gene. This CDR3 has 12 residues. CDR3 region: CASSYEGYTIYF. CDR3 coding DNA: TGTGCCAGCAGTTACGAGGGCTACACCATATATTTT.

This clonotype was detected ten times or more. V is TRBV27 and J is TRBJ2-3, with TRBD2 matching over 8 bases. Per the germline V gene, CDR1 is MNHEY and CDR2 is SMNVEV (reference sequence). The trim removed 5 bases at V and 4 bases at J, leaving 11 bases unmatched. CDR3 length: 16 amino acids. Here the CDR3 DNA reads TGTGCCAGCAGTCCCTCAGCGGGAGACTTCCCAGATACGCAGTATTTT. Its protein is CASSPSAGDFPDTQYF.